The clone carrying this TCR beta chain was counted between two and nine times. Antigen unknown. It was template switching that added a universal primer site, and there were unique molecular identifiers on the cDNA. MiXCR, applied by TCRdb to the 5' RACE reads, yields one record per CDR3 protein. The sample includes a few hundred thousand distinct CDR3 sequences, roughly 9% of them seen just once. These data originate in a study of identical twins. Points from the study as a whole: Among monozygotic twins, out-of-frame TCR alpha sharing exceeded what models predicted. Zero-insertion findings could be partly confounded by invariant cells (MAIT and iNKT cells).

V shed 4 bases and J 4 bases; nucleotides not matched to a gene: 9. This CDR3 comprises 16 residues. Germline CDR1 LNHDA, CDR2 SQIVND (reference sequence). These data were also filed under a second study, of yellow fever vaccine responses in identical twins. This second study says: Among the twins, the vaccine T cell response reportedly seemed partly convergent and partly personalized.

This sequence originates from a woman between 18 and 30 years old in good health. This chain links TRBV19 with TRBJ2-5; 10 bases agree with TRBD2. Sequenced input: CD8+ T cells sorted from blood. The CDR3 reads CASSKFTSGDGETQYF. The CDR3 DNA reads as TGTGCCAGTAGTAAGTTTACTAGCGGGGACGGAGAGACCCAGTACTTC.